This entry lists 2 T cell receptor beta chains sequenced from one sample in a study of response to subunit inactivated influenza vaccine. TCRdb itself ran the RT-PCR reads through MiXCR, one entry per CDR3 protein. The top ten hold less than 4% of the sample, which has some 500,000 distinct CDR3 sequences, approximately 15% seen once. This sample comprised CD4+ T cells sorted from PBMCs, obtained roughly 24 months after vaccination. These receptors were collected from a man aged 50 to 69 who received an inactivated influenza vaccine.

This clonotype was counted between two and nine times. The chain recombines TRBV4-1 with TRBJ1-1; a possible D gene is TRBD1 (5 bases). Germline V lookup: CDR1 MGHRA, CDR2 YSYEKL. The CDR3 sequence is 14 residues long. V was clipped by 1 base and J by 3 bases, with 9 bases between them. The CDR3 protein is CASSQGRVDTEAFF. The CDR3 bases are TGCGCCAGCAGCCAAGGCAGGGTGGACACTGAAGCTTTCTTT.

This clonotype was detected many times. CDR3 sequence (DNA): TGTGCCAGCAGCTTAGTCTCATCAGGGATCGGGGAGCTGTTTTTT. Protein sequence: CASSLVSSGIGELFF. The V call is TRBV11-2, the J call TRBJ2-2; D perhaps matches TRBD1 (5 bases). The CDR3 length is 15 residues. The ends were cut back, 1 base at V and 7 bases at J, with 13 bases in the middle. Per the germline V gene, CDR1 is SGHAT and CDR2 is FQNNGV. The complete variable domain, with remaining parts taken from reference TRBV11-2 and TRBJ2-2, reads EAGVAQSPRYKIIEKRQSVAFWCNPISGHATLYWYQQILGQGPKLLIQFQNNGVVDDSQLPKDRFSAERLKGVDSTLKIQPAKLEDSAVYLCASSLVSSGIGELFFGEGSRLTVL.